A single T cell receptor (beta chain) is shown here with its context. This sample is part of a study of shared T cell receptors in the human thymus. Data came from immunoSEQ multiplex PCR; TCRdb stores just in-frame clones and leaves some out. The sample lists hundreds of thousands of clones, more than 75% occurring once. Germline lookup yields CDR1 SGHDT and CDR2 YYEEEE. V was shortened by 2 bases and J by 4 bases, with 3 bases between the two germline ends. CDR3 length: 11 residues. These data also featured in a second study, about human thymus T cells. In that study: Thymic samples were excised during corrective heart operations.

The sequencing input was thymocytes. The sequence was obtained from a boy under three years old with a congenital heart defect. V is TRBV5-6 and J is TRBJ2-5; D is unclear. The CDR3 sequence: CASSFGETQYF. Here the CDR3 DNA reads TGTGCCAGCAGCTTCGGAGAGACCCAGTACTTC.